The 10 T cell receptor beta chains given below trace back to one sample, sequenced in a study of T cells in Graves' hyperthyroidism and ophthalmopathy. RNA transcripts yielded amplified TCR beta CDR3 regions. Carried out on the TCR CDR3, a first-round RT-PCR used the HTBI primer set. A single record per CDR3 protein comes from TCRdb applying MiXCR to the multiplex PCR reads. This table has just over 550,000 distinct CDR3 sequences, around 45% appearing once. Sequencing used peripheral blood or thyroid tissue (not recorded which). The source of these receptors is a woman aged 18 to 35 with Graves' hyperthyroidism.

This clonotype was detected only a few times. The chain employs TRBV29-1 and TRBJ2-2, with no clear D. Germline V gene sequence: CDR1 SQVTM, CDR2 ANQGSEA. The CDR3 is made up of 11 amino acids. V lost 5 bases and J lost 5, with 6 bases in between. In DNA, the CDR3 is TGCAGCGTTATGAGAACCGGGGAGCTGTTTTTT. Translated, it gives CSVMRTGELFF.

This clonotype was detected a few times. J is TRBJ1-6 and V is TRBV6-5; D ambiguous. The CDR3 consists of 13 residues. Trimming took off 10 bases at V and 7 bases at J, with 14 bases between the two ends. The germline CDR1 and CDR2 sequences are MNHEY and SVGAGI. CDR3 bases: TGTGCCACCACAAGGGCCCAAAATTCACCCCTCCACTTT. The encoded protein is CATTRAQNSPLHF.

The J gene is TRBJ1-1, the V gene TRBV6-1; D is possibly TRBD1 (6 bases). Per the germline V gene, CDR1 is MNHNS and CDR2 is SASEGT. The CDR3 has 16 amino acids. Trimming took 5 bases from V and 0 from J, leaving 16 bases between them. The CDR3 sequence: CASSPPGDRMNTEAFF. CDR3 sequence (DNA): TGTGCCAGCAGTCCCCCAGGGGATAGAATGAACACTGAAGCTTTCTTT.

This clonotype was recorded only once. The chain is built from TRBV7-3 and TRBJ1-6, with D uncertain. Trimming stripped 8 bases from V and 7 bases from J, with 15 bases between. Germline V gene sequence: CDR1 SGHTA, CDR2 FQGTGA. This CDR3 region has 14 residues. The CDR3 DNA reads as TGTGCCAGCGGCAACGGCGGCGGGAATTCACCCCTCCACTTT. Translated, it gives CASGNGGGNSPLHF.

This clonotype was recorded only once. The chain combines TRBV5-4 with TRBJ1-2; tentative D call: TRBD1 (6 bases). Per the germline V gene, CDR1 is SGHNT and CDR2 is YYREEE (reference sequence). V dropped 0 bases and J dropped 6 bases, with 21 bases sitting between them. CDR3 length: 17 amino acids. The CDR3 protein is CASSLVSPSGTRDGYTF. CDR3 DNA sequence: TGTGCCAGCAGCTTGGTATCGCCGTCAGGGACAAGGGATGGCTACACCTTC.

This clonotype was picked up many times. The chain couples TRBV2 to TRBJ1-5, with a weak D call TRBD1 (5 bases). Per germline, CDR1 SNHLY and CDR2 FYNNEI. The CDR3 spans 14 residues. Trimming took 4 bases from V and 7 from J, leaving 14 bases between them. CDR3 sequence: CASSGVQGDQPQHF. CDR3 nucleotides: TGTGCCAGCAGTGGGGTCCAGGGCGACCAGCCCCAGCATTTT.

The J gene is TRBJ2-5, the V gene TRBV7-2; D may be TRBD2 (6 bases). V was cut by 4 bases and J by 4 bases, with 13 bases left in between. The V gene's germline CDR1 is SGHTA and CDR2 FQGNSA. The CDR3 covers 14 residues. CDR3 DNA sequence: TGTGCCAGCAGCTCTAGCGTTTCAGGAGAGACCCAGTACTTC. It specifies CASSSSVSGETQYF.

This clonotype has a handful of counts. The rearrangement links TRBV20-1 to TRBJ2-7, with TRBD1 as a possible D gene (6 bases). The CDR3 consists of 11 residues. Per germline, CDR1 DFQATT and CDR2 SNEGSKA (reference sequence). Trimming removed 4 bases at V and 12 bases at J, with 16 bases between. CDR3 coding DNA: TGCAGTGCTATGACAGGTAGATCTCCGTACTTC. Its translation is CSAMTGRSPYF.

The chain couples TRBV20-1 to TRBJ1-1; D may be TRBD1 (6 bases). Germline CDR1 and CDR2: DFQATT and SNEGSKA (reference sequence). This CDR3 is built from 10 residues. The V gene lost 6 bases and the J gene lost 6 bases, with 8 bases spanning the gap. The CDR3 sequence is CSAQGPEAFF. In DNA form, the CDR3 reads TGCAGTGCCCAGGGGCCTGAAGCTTTCTTT.

Concerning this clonotype: This clone may be a read error of a much larger clone one base away. The rearrangement links TRBV7-7 to TRBJ1-6, with D possibly being TRBD1 (5 bases). The germline V gene encodes CDR1 SSHAT and CDR2 FNYEAQ (reference sequence). CDR3 length: 15 amino acids. V was trimmed by 5 bases and J by 9 bases, leaving 17 bases between them. CDR3 loop: CASSPGGRGSSPLHF. CDR3 nucleotide sequence: TGTGCCAGCAGCCCTGGGGGACGGGGTTCTTCACCCCTCCACTTT.